The 20 T cell receptor beta chains below all came from one sample that was sequenced in a study of shared clonotypes between healthy human individuals. Sequenced by immunoSEQ multiplex PCR; TCRdb stores in-frame clones only, minus some. The data show 2 million to 2.5 million clones, 92% seen once. The sample comprised naive CD4+ T cells from PBMCs. Subset noted: CD45RA+ positively selected. The receptors come from a man younger than 35 in good health. Some clones in this sample may be carry-over from other donors' samples.

The chain carries TRBV6-1 and TRBJ2-7; tentatively, D is TRBD1 (6 bases). V dropped 4 bases and J dropped 5 bases, with 15 bases sitting between them. This CDR3 region has 14 residues. CDR1 and CDR2 from the germline V gene are MNHNS and SASEGT. Here the CDR3 DNA reads TGTGCCAGCAGTGGGGGACACCTTTTTAACGAGCAGTACTTC. Amino acids: CASSGGHLFNEQYF.

The chain carries TRBV6-1 and TRBJ1-2; TRBD1 aligns across 7 bases. The CDR3 consists of 14 residues. J was trimmed by 6 bases and V by 5 bases; bases with no gene match: 9. Germline CDR1 is MNHNS and CDR2 is SASEGT. The CDR3 coding sequence is TGTGCCAGCAGTTTTAACACAGGGGATAATGGCTACACCTTC. It yields the protein CASSFNTGDNGYTF.

J is TRBJ2-1 and V is TRBV30, with D unclear. The germline V gene has CDR1 GTSNPN and CDR2 SVGIG (reference sequence). The V gene lost 0 bases and the J gene lost 5 bases, with 14 bases spanning the gap. The CDR3 is made up of 15 amino acids. The CDR3 is CAWSVSFGGHNEQFF. As DNA, the CDR3 is TGTGCCTGGAGTGTATCTTTCGGTGGGCACAATGAGCAGTTCTTC.

The gene calls are TRBV5-1 and TRBJ1-1; D might be TRBD1 (6 bases). Germline V lookup: CDR1 SGHRS, CDR2 YFSETQ. The CDR3 totals 15 residues. Trimming pared 0 bases from V and 8 bases from J, leaving 17 bases between. The CDR3 here is CASSLDPGGRGEAFF. The CDR3 DNA sequence: TGCGCCAGCAGCTTGGACCCCGGGGGCCGCGGAGAAGCTTTCTTT. Drawing the rest from reference TRBV5-1 and TRBJ1-1, the complete variable domain is KAGVTQTPRYLIKTRGQQVTLSCSPISGHRSVSWYQQTPGQGLQFLFEYFSETQRNKGNFPGRFSGRQFSNSRSEMNVSTLELGDSALYLCASSLDPGGRGEAFFGQGTRLTVV.

This chain connects TRBV6-4 to TRBJ2-7; no definite D call. The CDR3 consists of 13 residues. The V gene's germline CDR1 is MRHNA and CDR2 SNTAGT. The germline V and J ends were trimmed by 10 bases and 0 bases, with 13 bases remaining between them. The CDR3 loop reads CANHIWRSYEQYF. DNA for the CDR3: TGTGCCAACCACATCTGGCGCTCCTACGAGCAGTACTTC.

The chain links TRBV19 to TRBJ1-2; D gene uncertain. Trimming left V 6 bases short and J 5 bases short, with 16 bases between. Germline lookup yields CDR1 LNHDA and CDR2 SQIVND (reference sequence). The length of the CDR3 is 14 residues. CDR3 protein: CASSLIRPGYGYTF. In DNA, the CDR3 is TGTGCCAGTAGCCTAATCAGACCCGGATATGGCTACACCTTC.

The gene calls are TRBV28 and TRBJ2-3, with 10 bases aligning to TRBD2. The ends lost 2 bases at V and 3 bases at J; junction bases unmatched: 11. This CDR3 comprises 18 residues. Per germline, CDR1 MDHEN and CDR2 SYDVKM. The CDR3 DNA sequence: TGTGCCAGCAGTTTACCCGTCTCCGGGACTAGCGTGACAGATACGCAGTATTTT. This encodes CASSLPVSGTSVTDTQYF.

In this sample, this clone turned up a few times. The chain combines TRBV10-1 with TRBJ1-1; D remains unclear. The V gene lost 6 bases and the J gene lost 4 bases, with 15 bases spanning the gap. The CDR3 loop spans 14 amino acids. From germline, CDR1 is WNHNN and CDR2 SYGVQD (reference sequence). The CDR3 sequence is CASSSRLQATEAFF. In nucleotides, the CDR3 is TGCGCCAGCAGCAGCCGACTTCAAGCCACTGAAGCTTTCTTT.

V is TRBV27 and J is TRBJ2-3, with unresolved D. The germline V gene has CDR1 MNHEY and CDR2 SMNVEV (reference sequence). The CDR3 runs to 16 residues. Trimming took off 6 bases at V and 2 bases at J, with 18 bases between the two ends. CDR3 nucleotides: TGTGCCAGCAGCCCTCGATGGGCAGCTATCACAGATACGCAGTATTTT. Amino acids: CASSPRWAAITDTQYF.

The chain is built from TRBV7-2 and TRBJ2-1; 10 bases fit TRBD1. This CDR3 spans 16 amino acids. Germline loops: CDR1 SGHTA, CDR2 FQGNSA. The V gene end was trimmed by 4 bases and the J gene end by 8 bases; junction bases not matched to a gene: 11. CDR3 residues: CASSSLRQGALDEQFF. As DNA, the CDR3 is TGTGCCAGCAGCTCACTTAGACAGGGGGCTCTCGATGAGCAGTTCTTC.

The chain has TRBV7-8 and TRBJ1-5, with D perhaps matching TRBD1 (6 bases). The CDR3 runs 13 residues. The V end was cut by 5 bases, the J end by 4 bases, with 9 bases between. Germline loops: CDR1 SGHVS, CDR2 FQNEAQ. The CDR3 bases are TGTGCCAGCAGCGGCAGGGGTAATCAGCCCCAGCATTTT. Residues: CASSGRGNQPQHF. The whole variable domain, filled in from reference TRBV7-8 and TRBJ1-5, reads GAGVSQSPRYKVAKRGQDVALRCDPISGHVSLFWYQQALGQGPEFLTYFQNEAQLDKSGLPSDRFFAERPEGSVSTLKIQRTQQEDSAVYLCASSGRGNQPQHFGDGTRLSIL.

For the CDR3, the DNA is TGTGCCAGCAGCAGTTTGACAGGGTCCGGGGCCAACGTCCTGACTTTC. It is translated as CASSSLTGSGANVLTF. The gene calls are TRBV5-4 and TRBJ2-6, with 7 bases aligning to TRBD1. The CDR3 runs to 16 residues. The V segment lost 4 bases and the J segment 4 bases; nucleotides outside the gene matches: 8. Per the germline V gene, CDR1 is SGHNT and CDR2 is YYREEE (reference sequence).

V usage is TRBV11-2 and J usage is TRBJ2-5; D gene unclear. CDR1 is SGHAT, CDR2 FQNNGV, per germline. The CDR3 is 16 residues long. V shed 3 bases and J shed 1 base, with 15 bases lying between them. The CDR3: CASSLLPWAPQETQYF. CDR3 coding DNA: TGTGCCAGCAGCTTGCTGCCATGGGCTCCCCAAGAGACCCAGTACTTC.

CDR3 in DNA: TGTGCCACGGCAGCAGGGGATACCTATGGCTACACCTTC. The encoded protein is CATAAGDTYGYTF. The J gene is TRBJ1-2, the V gene TRBV10-3; maybe TRBD1 (6 bases). Germline CDR1 is ENHRY and CDR2 is SYGVKD. The ends were cut back, 10 bases at V and 4 bases at J, with 16 bases in the middle. This CDR3 has 13 amino acids.

The chain links TRBV5-4 to TRBJ1-2; D is unclear. CDR3 length equals 14 residues. Germline CDR1 is SGHNT and CDR2 is YYREEE (reference sequence). Trimming took off 4 bases at V and 0 bases at J, with 10 bases between the two ends. The CDR3 is CASSETAANYGYTF. DNA of the CDR3: TGTGCCAGCAGCGAAACTGCCGCTAACTATGGCTACACCTTC.

This clone appeared once. DNA for the CDR3: TGTGCCAGCAGTTACGGGGGACAGGGATTTGGCTACACCTTC. Protein: CASSYGGQGFGYTF. J is TRBJ1-2 and V is TRBV6-6; 9 bases are a match to TRBD1. V lost 2 bases, J lost 7 bases, and 5 bases stayed unmatched. Looked up from germline, CDR1 is MNHNY and CDR2 is SVGAGI (reference sequence). This CDR3 is 14 amino acids long.

The chain has TRBV19 and TRBJ1-5, with D possibly TRBD1 on 5 matching bases. The CDR3 extends over 15 amino acids. The germline V gene encodes CDR1 LNHDA and CDR2 SQIVND (reference sequence). The V end was cut by 4 bases, the J end by 0 bases, with 10 bases between. CDR3 sequence: CASSTSRASNQPQHF. CDR3 nucleotide sequence: TGTGCCAGTAGTACCTCCAGGGCTAGCAATCAGCCCCAGCATTTT.

This clone occurred once. This specimen includes other DNA sequences encoding the same CDR3. The J gene is TRBJ2-7, the V gene TRBV9, with D possibly TRBD2 on 5 matching bases. CDR1 SGDLS and CDR2 YYNGEE come from the germline V gene. The CDR3 loop spans 14 amino acids. V lost 2 bases and J 0 bases, leaving 9 bases between the germline ends. The chain's CDR3 is CASSVVGSSYEQYF. The DNA for the CDR3 is TGTGCCAGCAGCGTCGTAGGGAGCTCCTACGAGCAGTACTTC. Full variable domain (rest looked up from reference TRBV9 and TRBJ2-7): DSGVTQTPKHLITATGQRVTLRCSPRSGDLSVYWYQQSLDQGLQFLIQYYNGEERAKGNILERFSAQQFPDLHSELNLSSLELGDSALYFCASSVVGSSYEQYFGPGTRLTVT.

The rearrangement joins TRBV7-6 to TRBJ2-1, with D tentatively TRBD1 (5 bases). CDR1 and CDR2 (germline): SGHVS, FNYEAQ. This CDR3 spans 14 amino acids. Deletions cut 1 base from V and 9 bases from J, with 13 bases between. CDR3 DNA sequence: TGTGCCAGCAGCTTAGGTTTAGGGCAGGGTGAGCAGTTCTTC. Translating it yields CASSLGLGQGEQFF.

This chain connects TRBV15 to TRBJ1-4; 7 nucleotides match TRBD1. Germline-derived CDR1 and CDR2 are LNHNV and YYDKDF (reference sequence). There are 14 residues in the CDR3. Trimming took 5 bases from V and 8 from J; bases not matched to a gene: 8. For the CDR3, the DNA is TGTGCCACCAGCGGAGGGGGCCAGGAAGAAAAACTGTTTTTT. Its translation: CATSGGGQEEKLFF.